This TCR beta chain was observed in a study of shared clonotypes between healthy human individuals. The CDR3 sequence is 12 residues long. V was cut by 8 bases and J by 6 bases, with 14 bases left in between. Germline-derived CDR1 and CDR2 are SGHAT and FQDESV (reference sequence). A CD45RA-negative memory subset and a CD45RA+ naive subset were separated from the CD4+ cells. Clones were read by immunoSEQ multiplex PCR, and TCRdb kept only the in-frame ones, dropping some. The table shows 950,000 to 1,100,000 clones, with 70% to 80% occurring only once. This TCR came from a man aged 18 to 35 in good health. Some clones in this sample may be carry-over from other donors' samples. The material sequenced was memory CD4+ T cells from PBMCs. Subset of the sample: CD45RA-negative fraction. The J gene is TRBJ2-7, the V gene TRBV11-1; possible D gene TRBD2, 5 bases. CDR3 coding DNA: TGTGCCAGCTGCGGAGGTTGGGGCGAGCAGTACTTC. Translated, it gives CASCGGWGEQYF.